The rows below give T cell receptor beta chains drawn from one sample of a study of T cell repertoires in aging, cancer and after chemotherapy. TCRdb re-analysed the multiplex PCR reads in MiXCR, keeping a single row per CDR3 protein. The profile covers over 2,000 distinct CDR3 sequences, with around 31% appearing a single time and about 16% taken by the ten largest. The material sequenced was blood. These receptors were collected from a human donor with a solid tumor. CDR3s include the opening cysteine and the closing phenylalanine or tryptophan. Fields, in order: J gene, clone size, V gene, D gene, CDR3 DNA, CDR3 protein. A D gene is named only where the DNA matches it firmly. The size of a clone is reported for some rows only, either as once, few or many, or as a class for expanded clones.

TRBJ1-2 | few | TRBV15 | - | TGTGCCACCAGCAGAGGAGGTGGGAACTATGGCTACACCTTC | CATSRGGGNYGYTF
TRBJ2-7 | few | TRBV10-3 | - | TGTGCCATCAGTCCCCGACCCGACTCCTACGAGCAGTACTTC | CAISPRPDSYEQYF
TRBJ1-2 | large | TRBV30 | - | TGTGCCTGGCTTCATCAGGGAGGCCCCTATGGCTACACCTTC | CAWLHQGGPYGYTF
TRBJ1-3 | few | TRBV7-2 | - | TGTGCCAGCAGCTTGACGGGAAGCTCTGGAAACACCATATATTTT | CASSLTGSSGNTIYF
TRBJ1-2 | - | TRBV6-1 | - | TGTGCCAGCAGTGAAGATTCGGGCATTTCGTTCGGTGGCTACACCTTC | CASSEDSGISFGGYTF
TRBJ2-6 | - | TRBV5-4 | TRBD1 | TGTGCCAGCAGCCCCGTAAGGACAGGGGGCTTGGCTGGGGCCAACGTCCTGACTTTC | CASSPVRTGGLAGANVLTF
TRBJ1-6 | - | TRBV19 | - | TGTGCCAGTAGTATTTCGATACGGACAGCTGATAATTCACCCCTCCACTTT | CASSISIRTADNSPLHF
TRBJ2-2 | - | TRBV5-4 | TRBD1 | TGTGCCAGCAGCTGGGGACAGCGTATGACCGGGGAGCTGTTTTTT | CASSWGQRMTGELFF
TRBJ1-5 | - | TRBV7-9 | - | TGTGCCAGCAGCTTTGACAGTTCCTTTAGCAATCAGCCCCAGCATTTT | CASSFDSSFSNQPQHF
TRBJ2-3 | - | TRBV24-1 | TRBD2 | TGTGCCACCAGTTATGCGGGGGGAACAGATACGCAGTATTTT | CATSYAGGTDTQYF
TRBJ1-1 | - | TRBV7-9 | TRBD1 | TGTGCCAGCAGCTGGGACAGGGATAACACTGAAGCTTTCTTT | CASSWDRDNTEAFF
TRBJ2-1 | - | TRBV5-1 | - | TGCGCCAGCAGCTTGGGGCCTGAGCAGTTCTTC | CASSLGPEQFF
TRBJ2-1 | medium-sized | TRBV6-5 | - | TGTGCCAGCAGTCAGGACGCCTTGGGGTCCTACAATGAGCAGTTCTTC | CASSQDALGSYNEQFF
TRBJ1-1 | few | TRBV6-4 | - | TGTGCCAGCAGGGGATCTGGGACTGAAGCTTTCTTT | CASRGSGTEAFF
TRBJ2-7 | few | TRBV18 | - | TGTGCCAGCTCCCGAGAAGCCGGCGAGCAGTACTTC | CASSREAGEQYF
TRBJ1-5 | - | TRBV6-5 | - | TGTGCCAGCGGATTCAGTAATCAGCCCCAGCATTTT | CASGFSNQPQHF
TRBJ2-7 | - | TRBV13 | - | TGTGCCAGCAGCTTACCCGGGGGATACGAGCAGTACTTC | CASSLPGGYEQYF
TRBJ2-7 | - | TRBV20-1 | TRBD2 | TGCAGTGCCTACGGGACTAGCGGGGGATATGAGCAGTACTTC | CSAYGTSGGYEQYF
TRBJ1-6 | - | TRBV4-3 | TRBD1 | TGCGCCAGCAGCCAGGGCGGGACAGCCTTCAATTCACCCCTCCACTTT | CASSQGGTAFNSPLHF
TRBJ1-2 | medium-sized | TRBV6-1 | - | TGTGCCAGCATACGGTACCCGGCGAGCTACACCTTC | CASIRYPASYTF
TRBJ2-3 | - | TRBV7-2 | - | TGTGCCAGCAGCCTCCAGCCCGGCAGCACAGATACGCAGTATTTT | CASSLQPGSTDTQYF
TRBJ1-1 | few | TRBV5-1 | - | TGCGCCAGCACCAATCGGGGGCAGACGAACACTGAAGCTTTCTTT | CASTNRGQTNTEAFF
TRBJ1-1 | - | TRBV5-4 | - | TGTGCCAGCAGCTTGGATCTGGGAGATTACACTGAAGCTTTCTTT | CASSLDLGDYTEAFF
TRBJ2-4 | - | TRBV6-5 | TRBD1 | TGTGCCAGCAGTCAAGGGGACAGACCTATTCAGTACTTC | CASSQGDRPIQYF
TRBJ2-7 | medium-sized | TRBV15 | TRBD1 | TGTGCCACCAGCAGAGATAGGGACAGGGCTTCCTACGAGCAGTACTTC | CATSRDRDRASYEQYF
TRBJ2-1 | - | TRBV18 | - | TGTGCCAGCTCACCAAACTCAGCCAATGAGCAGTTCTTC | CASSPNSANEQFF
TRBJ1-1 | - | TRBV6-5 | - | TGTGCCAGCAGTTACGGGGCAGGGTTAAACACTGAAGCTTTCTTT | CASSYGAGLNTEAFF
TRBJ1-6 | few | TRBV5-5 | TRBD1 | TGTGCCAGCAGCTTGGGACAGGGGTCAACACCCCTCCACTTT | CASSLGQGSTPLHF
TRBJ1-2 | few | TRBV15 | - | TGTGCCACCAGCAGAGACGGGACTCCGAATAACTATGGCTACACCTTC | CATSRDGTPNNYGYTF
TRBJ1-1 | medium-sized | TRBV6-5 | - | TGTGCCAGCACTTGGGCACCCAACACTGAAGCTTTCTTT | CASTWAPNTEAFF
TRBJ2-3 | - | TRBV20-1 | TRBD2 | TGCAGTGCGGGCATAGCGGGGGTCGATACGCAGTATTTT | CSAGIAGVDTQYF
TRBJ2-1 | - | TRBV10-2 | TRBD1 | TGCGCCAGCAGACCAGGGGGTCGGGTGCAGTTCTTC | CASRPGGRVQFF
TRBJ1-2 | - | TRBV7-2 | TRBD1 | TGTGCCAGCAGCCCAGTCACAGGGGTGGCCTACACCTTC | CASSPVTGVAYTF
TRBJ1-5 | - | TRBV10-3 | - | TGCGCCAGCAGTGAGTTTGGGACCAATCAGCCCCAGCATTTT | CASSEFGTNQPQHF
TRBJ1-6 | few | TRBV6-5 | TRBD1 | TGTGCCAGCAGCTTCGGACAGGGGGCGTCACCCCTCCACTTT | CASSFGQGASPLHF
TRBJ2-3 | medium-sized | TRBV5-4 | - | TGTGCCAGCTCTGAACGCAGGGTCGCAGATACGCAGTATTTT | CASSERRVADTQYF
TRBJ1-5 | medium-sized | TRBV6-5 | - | TGTGCCAGCAGTATCGCCGGGGGCAATCAGCCCCAGCATTTT | CASSIAGGNQPQHF
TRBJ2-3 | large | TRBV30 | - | TGTGCCTGGAGCGCTTGGAGGGAGCAGTATTTT | CAWSAWREQYF
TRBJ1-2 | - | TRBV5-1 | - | TGCGCCAGCAGCTTGACTCTGGGAGCCGGCTACACCTTC | CASSLTLGAGYTF
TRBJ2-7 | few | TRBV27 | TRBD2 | TGTGCCAGCAGTTTCGGGGGGAGTAGCTCCTACGAGCAGTACTTC | CASSFGGSSSYEQYF
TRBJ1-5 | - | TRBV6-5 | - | TGTGCCAGCAGTTACTCGAATGTCCAGGCATTAAGCAATCAGCCCCAGCATTTT | CASSYSNVQALSNQPQHF
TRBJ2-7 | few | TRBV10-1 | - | TGCGCCAGCAGTAGGGCCGGCTACGAGCAGTACTTC | CASSRAGYEQYF
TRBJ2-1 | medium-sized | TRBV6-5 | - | TGTGCCAGCAGTTACTCGATCCCGGGATCGTCTGAGATCTACAATGAGCAGTTCTTC | CASSYSIPGSSEIYNEQFF
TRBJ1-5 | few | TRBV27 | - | TGTGCCAGCAGTTTGTTAACAGGTAGCAATCAGCCCCAGCATTTT | CASSLLTGSNQPQHF
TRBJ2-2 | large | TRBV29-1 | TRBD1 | TGCAGCGTGGGACAGCTTACGAACACCGGGGAGCTGTTTTTT | CSVGQLTNTGELFF
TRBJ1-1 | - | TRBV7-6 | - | TGTGCCAGCAGCTTAGATTGGAGTGAAGCTTTCTTT | CASSLDWSEAFF
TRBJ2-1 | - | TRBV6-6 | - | TGTGCCAGCAGTTTTGGACGAGTCTCCTACAATGAGCAGTTCTTC | CASSFGRVSYNEQFF
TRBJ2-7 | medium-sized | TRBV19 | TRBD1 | TGTGCCTCATCAGGGGGCTTCTCCTACGAGCAGTACTTC | CASSGGFSYEQYF
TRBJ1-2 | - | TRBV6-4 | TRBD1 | TGTGCCAGCAGTGACACATGGACAGGGGATAGCTACACCTTC | CASSDTWTGDSYTF
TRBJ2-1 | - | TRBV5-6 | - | TGTGCCAGCAACCCCCCCTTAGGGGTTAGCTCCTACAATGAGCAGTTCTTC | CASNPPLGVSSYNEQFF
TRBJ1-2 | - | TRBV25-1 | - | TGTGCCAGCAGGGGCCCCGGGAACGGTGGCTACACCTTC | CASRGPGNGGYTF
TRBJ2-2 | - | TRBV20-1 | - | TGCAGTGCTAAAACGTCGATTTCCCCCGGGGAGCTGTTTTTT | CSAKTSISPGELFF
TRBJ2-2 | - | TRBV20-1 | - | TGCAGTGCTAGAGATTCGTCTGCTAACTCGAACACCGGGGAGCTGTTTTTT | CSARDSSANSNTGELFF
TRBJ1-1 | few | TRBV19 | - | TGTGCCAGTAGGCCGAACAGGTCTTTGAAGACTGAAGCTTTCTTT | CASRPNRSLKTEAFF
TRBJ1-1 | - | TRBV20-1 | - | TGCAGTGCTAGAACTGAAGCTTTCTTT | CSARTEAFF
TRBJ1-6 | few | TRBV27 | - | TGTGCCAGCACCCGCGGGACCTTTATATCACCCCTCCACTTT | CASTRGTFISPLHF
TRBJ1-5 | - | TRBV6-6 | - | TGTGCCAGCAGTTATTTGGTGGATCAGCCCCAGCATTTT | CASSYLVDQPQHF